This T cell receptor beta chain comes out of a study of spatial heterogeneity in lung cancer. Germline assignment: CDR1 DFQATT and CDR2 SNEGSKA (reference sequence). The CDR3 totals 15 residues. The V segment lost 0 bases and the J segment 7 bases; nucleotides outside the gene matches: 9. Regarding time point: sample taken at primary tumor resection. This clonotype was recorded many times. In TCRdb, the 5' RACE reads were re-called with MiXCR into one record per CDR3 protein. The sample has thousands of distinct CDR3 sequences; 8.6% are singletons. The sample here was PBMCs, taken at surgery. This receptor was identified in a male donor with early-stage non-small cell lung cancer. J is TRBJ2-1 and V is TRBV20-1; 7 positions match TRBD2. CDR3 residues: CSARDLRRESNEQFF. The CDR3 coding sequence is TGCAGTGCTAGAGATCTCCGGCGGGAGTCGAATGAGCAGTTCTTC.